This T cell receptor (beta chain) emerged from a study of blood T cell repertoires in COVID-19. Study-level information: The study drew acute and convalescent COVID-19 samples from the United States, Italy and Spain. Sources were T cells, B-cell-depleted T cells, or PBMCs; the material itself was cDNA or gDNA.

As originally analysed: Quantification of nucleated cells was approximated via reference gene primer amplification. Using immunoSEQ multiplex PCR, the repertoire was profiled, and TCRdb retains in-frame clones only, with some absent. The D gene and trimming were derived from the DNA, and the V and J assignments and clone size from that table. The profile covers about 400,000 clones, with approximately 88% appearing a single time and over 0.9% taken by the ten largest. CDR1 and CDR2 (germline): MNHEY, SVGEGT. This CDR3 is 17 amino acids long. The ends lost 6 bases at V and 5 bases at J; junction bases unmatched: 11.

The specimen was PBMCs or T cells enriched from blood (not recorded which). The chain joins TRBV6-2 or TRBV6-3 to TRBJ2-5; 14 bases match TRBD2. The clonotype was recovered from a woman aged 30 to 39 with acute COVID-19. CDR3: CASSPGTSGGPGETQYF. The CDR3 bases are TGTGCCAGCAGCCCCGGGACTAGCGGGGGCCCCGGGGAGACCCAGTACTTC.